The TCR beta chain described here comes from a study of identical twins. Overall study findings and caveats: Partial confounding of zero-insertion analyses by invariant MAIT and iNKT cells was possible. Findings depended on cross-sectional statistics rather than tracking the same donors.

Template switching created a universal primer site, and the cDNA included unique molecular identifiers. MiXCR was run by TCRdb on the 5' RACE reads, yielding one entry per CDR3 protein. The table includes just under 550,000 distinct CDR3 sequences, over 12% detected once. Per germline, CDR1 DFQATT and CDR2 SNEGSKA (reference sequence). There are 15 residues in the CDR3. With V trimmed by 8 bases and J by 0 bases, 11 bases remained unmatched. This clonotype was observed a few times. Antigen specificity is unknown. These records were also assigned to another study, of yellow fever vaccine responses in identical twins.

Sequencing was carried out using CD4+ T cells sorted from blood. This sequence was found in a woman aged 18-29 years in good health. The chain joins TRBV20-1 to TRBJ2-3, with 7 bases that match TRBD2. CDR3 in DNA: TGCAGTACTGTCGGGGGGACTTTAAGCACAGATACGCAGTATTTT. It is translated as CSTVGGTLSTDTQYF.